The rows below give T cell receptor beta chains drawn from one sample of a study of T cell responses to AZD1222 COVID-19 vaccine. Assay used: immunoSEQ multiplex PCR; TCRdb lists only in-frame clones, some missing. Here the sample spans about 100,000 clones, about 87% being singletons. Sample: peripheral blood, taken on day 0 of MenACWY control vaccination. Receptor source: an adult in good health. CDR3s include the opening cysteine and the closing phenylalanine or tryptophan. The D gene is left open where the match is weak. Size is stated for part of the rows, as once, few or many counts, or as a class when the clone is expanded.

J gene	clone size	V gene	D gene	CDR3 protein	CDR3 DNA
TRBJ1-6	NA	TRBV7-2	NA	CASSLGGGGSPLHF	TGTGCCAGCAGCTTAGGAGGGGGAGGTTCACCCCTCCACTTT
TRBJ2-7	NA	TRBV19	NA	CASSRASGAGDYEQYF	TGTGCCAGTAGTAGGGCATCCGGGGCCGGCGACTACGAGCAGTACTTC
TRBJ2-7	NA	TRBV14	NA	CASSQESRRGREQYF	TGTGCCAGCAGCCAAGAGTCTAGAAGGGGCCGCGAGCAGTACTTC
TRBJ2-7	NA	TRBV7-2	NA	CASSSGASYEQYF	TGTGCCAGCAGCTCCGGGGCCTCCTACGAGCAGTACTTC
TRBJ1-1	NA	TRBV2	TRBD1	CASSQQGALTEAFF	TGTGCCAGCAGTCAACAGGGGGCGCTCACTGAAGCTTTCTTT
TRBJ2-1	NA	TRBV7-9	TRBD2	CASSRERTSGPSYNEQFF	TGTGCCAGCAGCCGCGAGCGGACTAGCGGACCCTCCTACAATGAGCAGTTCTTC
TRBJ1-4	NA	TRBV18	NA	CASSPSGSTNEKLFF	TGTGCCAGCTCACCGTCTGGTAGCACTAATGAAAAACTGTTTTTT
TRBJ2-5	NA	TRBV18	NA	CASSPGPPGTQETQYF	TGTGCCAGCTCACCTGGCCCCCCGGGGACCCAAGAGACCCAGTACTTC
TRBJ1-3	NA	TRBV6-6	NA	CASSYSRGTSGNTIYF	TGTGCCAGCAGTTACTCAAGGGGGACCTCTGGAAACACCATATATTTT
TRBJ1-1	few	TRBV6-5	NA	CASSPPDRNTEAFF	TGTGCCAGCAGTCCCCCGGACAGGAACACTGAAGCTTTCTTT
TRBJ2-1	NA	TRBV4-1	NA	CASSPSGVAPINEQFF	TGCGCCAGCAGCCCCTCCGGAGTAGCGCCCATCAATGAGCAGTTCTTC
TRBJ2-7	NA	TRBV3-1/TRBV3-2	TRBD1	CASSQDPLRDSSYEQYF	TGTGCCAGCAGCCAAGACCCGTTGAGGGACAGCTCCTACGAGCAGTACTTC
TRBJ1-6	NA	TRBV6-2/TRBV6-3	NA	CASSRQGNSPLHF	TGTGCCAGCAGCCGCCAGGGAAATTCACCCCTCCACTTT
TRBJ2-3	NA	TRBV27	TRBD2	CASSLSRASGGDTQYF	TGTGCCAGCAGTTTATCTCGGGCCAGCGGGGGGGATACGCAGTATTTT
TRBJ1-1	NA	TRBV5-1	NA	CASSLNPNTEAFF	TGCGCCAGCAGCTTAAACCCGAACACTGAAGCTTTCTTT
TRBJ1-6	NA	TRBV5-1	TRBD1	CASSFGPGTGGSYNSPLHF	TGCGCCAGCAGCTTTGGGCCCGGGACAGGGGGTTCCTATAATTCACCCCTCCACTTT
TRBJ2-7	once	TRBV6-5	TRBD1	CASTPDRSSYEQYF	TGTGCCAGCACCCCGGACAGGAGCTCCTACGAGCAGTACTTC
TRBJ2-7	NA	TRBV3-1/TRBV3-2	TRBD2	CASSQVPNLAGGLPVEQYF	TGTGCCAGCAGCCAAGTTCCCAATCTAGCGGGGGGCCTACCCGTCGAGCAGTACTTC
TRBJ1-1	once	TRBV6-2/TRBV6-3	NA	CASSYYGGLGAFF	TGTGCCAGCAGTTATTACGGCGGGTTGGGGGCTTTCTTT
TRBJ1-2	NA	TRBV4-3	NA	CASSQTYHSRIGYGYTF	TGCGCCAGCAGCCAAACTTACCATTCCCGGATAGGCTATGGCTACACCTTC
TRBJ2-3	NA	TRBV5-1	TRBD1	CASSRTGEATQYF	TGCGCCAGCAGCCGGACAGGGGAGGCTACGCAGTATTTT
TRBJ2-3	NA	TRBV4-2	NA	CASSQEGLDTQYF	TGTGCCAGCAGCCAAGAGGGTTTAGATACGCAGTATTTT
TRBJ2-1	NA	TRBV19	NA	CASSTEGQGSNEQFF	TGTGCCAGTAGTACCGAGGGGCAGGGGTCCAATGAGCAGTTCTTC
TRBJ2-2	NA	TRBV5-5	NA	CASSPPGELSGELFF	TGTGCCAGCAGCCCCCCCGGGGAGTTGTCCGGGGAGCTGTTTTTT
TRBJ1-2	once	TRBV7-8	NA	CASSLREIGGYTF	TGTGCCAGCAGCCTCCGAGAGATCGGGGGCTACACCTTC
TRBJ2-7	NA	TRBV29-1	NA	CSVTLSYEQYF	TGCAGCGTTACACTCTCCTACGAGCAGTACTTC
TRBJ1-1	NA	TRBV5-4	NA	CASSTNGGVNTEAFF	TGTGCCAGCAGCACGAATGGAGGGGTGAACACTGAAGCTTTCTTT
TRBJ1-3	NA	TRBV18	NA	CASSPSGDTIYF	TGTGCCAGCTCACCATCTGGGGACACCATATATTTT
TRBJ1-3	NA	TRBV30	NA	CAWRALSGNTIYF	TGTGCCTGGAGGGCGCTCTCTGGAAACACCATATATTTT
TRBJ1-2	few	TRBV10-1	NA	CASSRGADYGYTF	TGCGCCAGCTCCCGAGGAGCTGACTATGGCTACACCTTC
TRBJ1-1	NA	TRBV28	TRBD1	CASTLNRQGRAFF	TGTGCCAGCACCCTGAACAGACAGGGTAGGGCTTTCTTT
TRBJ1-1	NA	TRBV5-5	NA	CASSLEGRGAFF	TGTGCCAGCAGCTTGGAGGGTAGGGGCGCTTTCTTT
TRBJ1-2	once	TRBV24-1	NA	CATQARGSANYGYTF	TGTGCCACCCAGGCGAGGGGCAGCGCAAACTATGGCTACACCTTC
TRBJ1-2	few	TRBV27	NA	CASSSRGTGSGYTF	TGTGCCAGCAGTTCCCGTGGAACAGGGAGTGGCTACACCTTC
TRBJ1-2	NA	TRBV4-2	TRBD1	CASSQEAEGAGGYTF	TGTGCCAGCAGCCAAGAGGCGGAGGGGGCAGGCGGCTACACCTTC
TRBJ2-5	NA	TRBV9	NA	CASSVRGTWETQYF	TGTGCCAGCAGCGTAAGGGGGACCTGGGAGACCCAGTACTTC
TRBJ1-5	NA	TRBV6-2/TRBV6-3	TRBD1	CASSYGSGTGPQPQHF	TGTGCCAGCAGTTACGGCTCAGGGACAGGGCCCCAGCCCCAGCATTTT
TRBJ2-3	NA	TRBV6-6	NA	CASSSSGDTDTQYF	TGTGCCAGCAGCTCGTCCGGCGACACAGATACGCAGTATTTT
TRBJ2-3	NA	TRBV9	TRBD2	CASSVLAGGTDTQYF	TGTGCCAGCAGCGTACTAGCGGGAGGCACAGATACGCAGTATTTT
TRBJ2-5	NA	TRBV21-1	NA	CASSKTTSGGFETQYF	TGTGCCAGCAGCAAAACCACTAGCGGGGGTTTCGAGACCCAGTACTTC
TRBJ2-1	NA	TRBV7-2	TRBD2	CASSLVAGEAYNEQFF	TGTGCCAGCAGCTTAGTTGCGGGGGAAGCCTACAATGAGCAGTTCTTC
TRBJ2-5	NA	TRBV5-4	NA	CASSLEQGTPETQYF	TGTGCCAGCAGCTTGGAGCAGGGAACCCCAGAGACCCAGTACTTC
TRBJ1-5	NA	TRBV4-1	NA	CASSRTTLNSNQPQHF	TGCGCCAGCAGCCGGACAACTCTGAATAGCAATCAGCCCCAGCATTTT